This is a list of T cell receptor beta chains from one sample in a study of PD-1 blockade in mismatch repair-deficient tumors. TCRdb keeps only in-frame clones here, not all; method: immunoSEQ multiplex PCR. The sample carries some 66,000 clones, about 91% recorded once. The sample here was peripheral blood, taken 52 weeks after starting pembrolizumab. The receptors derive from an adult with mismatch repair-deficient cancer. The CDR3 runs from the conserved cysteine through the conserved F or W. Each record gives: V gene, D gene, clone size, J gene, CDR3 DNA, CDR3 protein. A D gene is named only where the DNA matches it firmly. Only part of the rows carry a size: once, few, many, or a class if the clone is expanded.

v_call: TRBV11-2; d_call: TRBD2; clone_size: -; j_call: TRBJ2-7; cdr3_nt: TGTGCCAGCAGCCCCCAAGCGGGAATACTTGTGCAGTACTTC; cdr3_aa: CASSPQAGILVQYF
v_call: TRBV19; d_call: TRBD2; clone_size: -; j_call: TRBJ2-2; cdr3_nt: TGTGCCAGCACAAGACTAGCGGGAAAAATCGGGGAGCTGTTTTTT; cdr3_aa: CASTRLAGKIGELFF
v_call: TRBV5-4; d_call: -; clone_size: -; j_call: TRBJ1-2; cdr3_nt: TGTGCCAGCAGCTTGGCACGCCCGGCTAACTATGGCTACACCTTC; cdr3_aa: CASSLARPANYGYTF
v_call: TRBV13; d_call: TRBD1; clone_size: -; j_call: TRBJ2-4; cdr3_nt: TGTGCCAGCAGCTACCGGGACAGAAAAAACATTCAGTACTTC; cdr3_aa: CASSYRDRKNIQYF
v_call: TRBV6-6; d_call: -; clone_size: -; j_call: TRBJ2-3; cdr3_nt: TGTGCCAGCAGTTTAGAGGGCGGCACAGATACGCAGTATTTT; cdr3_aa: CASSLEGGTDTQYF
v_call: TRBV6-5; d_call: -; clone_size: -; j_call: TRBJ2-5; cdr3_nt: TGTGCCAGCAGTTACTCAGGCAGGGGCGAGACCCAGTACTTC; cdr3_aa: CASSYSGRGETQYF
v_call: TRBV6-6; d_call: -; clone_size: once; j_call: TRBJ1-5; cdr3_nt: TGTGCCAGCAGTTATACGGCTAGCAATCAGCCCCAGCATTTT; cdr3_aa: CASSYTASNQPQHF
v_call: TRBV25-1; d_call: -; clone_size: -; j_call: TRBJ1-2; cdr3_nt: TGTGCCAGCAGTGAATCATGGGGGAAGGATGGCTACACCTTC; cdr3_aa: CASSESWGKDGYTF
v_call: TRBV5-1; d_call: TRBD2; clone_size: once; j_call: TRBJ2-7; cdr3_nt: TGCGCCAGCAGCTTGCTAGTTGGCGGGAGGGGCTACGAGCAGTACTTC; cdr3_aa: CASSLLVGGRGYEQYF
v_call: TRBV10-2; d_call: TRBD1; clone_size: -; j_call: TRBJ2-1; cdr3_nt: TGCGCCAGCTGTTTCGGGGACAGGACTAAGAATGAGCAGTTCTTC; cdr3_aa: CASCFGDRTKNEQFF
v_call: TRBV18; d_call: TRBD2; clone_size: -; j_call: TRBJ2-1; cdr3_nt: TGTGCCAGCTCACCATCCACTAGCGGGCCCCCCGGGTTCTTC; cdr3_aa: CASSPSTSGPPGFF
v_call: TRBV6-1; d_call: TRBD1; clone_size: -; j_call: TRBJ2-7; cdr3_nt: TGTGCCAGCAGTTTTCAGGGGGTGGCTTTTGGCGAGCAGTACTTC; cdr3_aa: CASSFQGVAFGEQYF
v_call: TRBV4-3; d_call: TRBD1; clone_size: -; j_call: TRBJ1-1; cdr3_nt: TGCGCCAGCAGCCAAGTAGGGGGAGGGGGCGTAACTGAAGCTTTCTTT; cdr3_aa: CASSQVGGGGVTEAFF
v_call: TRBV28; d_call: -; clone_size: -; j_call: TRBJ2-2; cdr3_nt: TGTGCCAGCAGTTTGGTTGGGGCGGGGCTGTTTTTT; cdr3_aa: CASSLVGAGLFF
v_call: TRBV2; d_call: -; clone_size: -; j_call: TRBJ1-2; cdr3_nt: TGTGCCAACTTACTGTTCTATGGCTACACCTTC; cdr3_aa: CANLLFYGYTF
v_call: TRBV5-6; d_call: -; clone_size: -; j_call: TRBJ2-3; cdr3_nt: TGTGCCAGCAGCTTGGTACAGGTCACAGATACGCAGTATTTT; cdr3_aa: CASSLVQVTDTQYF
v_call: TRBV9; d_call: TRBD1; clone_size: once; j_call: TRBJ2-7; cdr3_nt: TGTGCCAGCAGCTACGGGGACAGCAGCTCCTACGAGCAGTACTTC; cdr3_aa: CASSYGDSSSYEQYF
v_call: TRBV11-3; d_call: TRBD2; clone_size: -; j_call: TRBJ2-2; cdr3_nt: TGTGCCAGCAGCCACCGGCGAGCGGGAGCCACCGGGGAGCTGTTTTTT; cdr3_aa: CASSHRRAGATGELFF
v_call: TRBV2; d_call: -; clone_size: -; j_call: TRBJ2-3; cdr3_nt: TGTGCCAGCATAGAGCGCCACACAGATACGCAGTATTTT; cdr3_aa: CASIERHTDTQYF
v_call: TRBV7-9; d_call: -; clone_size: few; j_call: TRBJ1-1; cdr3_nt: TGTGCCAGCAGCTCCTACCGTGCCGGGACAGCTTTCTTT; cdr3_aa: CASSSYRAGTAFF
v_call: TRBV28; d_call: TRBD2; clone_size: -; j_call: TRBJ2-1; cdr3_nt: TGTGCCAGCAGTTACGGACTAGCGGGAGATAGCAATGAGCAGTTCTTC; cdr3_aa: CASSYGLAGDSNEQFF
v_call: TRBV4-1; d_call: -; clone_size: once; j_call: TRBJ2-7; cdr3_nt: TGCGCCAGCAGCCAAGAATGGGGCCTAGGGTCCGGGGAGCAGTACTTC; cdr3_aa: CASSQEWGLGSGEQYF
v_call: TRBV7-3; d_call: -; clone_size: -; j_call: TRBJ2-7; cdr3_nt: TGTGCCAGCAGGGAGGAGTCCGGGACGGACCCCTACGAGCAGTACTTC; cdr3_aa: CASREESGTDPYEQYF
v_call: TRBV7-2; d_call: -; clone_size: -; j_call: TRBJ2-5; cdr3_nt: TGTGCCAGCAGCTTAGCAGGAGGGCAAGAGACCCAGTACTTC; cdr3_aa: CASSLAGGQETQYF
v_call: TRBV4-1; d_call: -; clone_size: -; j_call: TRBJ2-5; cdr3_nt: TGCGCCAGCAGCCAAGTCTTAAAGGATTTAGCAGGGACCCAGTACTTC; cdr3_aa: CASSQVLKDLAGTQYF
v_call: TRBV28; d_call: -; clone_size: -; j_call: TRBJ2-7; cdr3_nt: TGTGCCAGCAGTAACAGGGTAGACGAGCAGTACTTC; cdr3_aa: CASSNRVDEQYF
v_call: TRBV7-3; d_call: -; clone_size: -; j_call: TRBJ2-3; cdr3_nt: TGTGCCAGCAGCTTAACCCATAACAGGGCTAGCACAGATACGCAGTATTTT; cdr3_aa: CASSLTHNRASTDTQYF
v_call: TRBV28; d_call: -; clone_size: -; j_call: TRBJ1-3; cdr3_nt: TGTGCCAGCAGCGTAGAGGAAACTGGAAACACCATATATTTT; cdr3_aa: CASSVEETGNTIYF
v_call: TRBV23-1; d_call: -; clone_size: -; j_call: TRBJ1-5; cdr3_nt: TGCGCCAGCAGTCAATCGTTGCCGCCCCAGCATTTT; cdr3_aa: CASSQSLPPQHF
v_call: TRBV7-9; d_call: TRBD1; clone_size: once; j_call: TRBJ1-4; cdr3_nt: TGTGCCAGCAGCCCTACCGGGACAGGGGTTGAAAAACTGTTTTTT; cdr3_aa: CASSPTGTGVEKLFF
v_call: TRBV19; d_call: -; clone_size: -; j_call: TRBJ2-1; cdr3_nt: TGTGCCAGTACAGCTTATAATGAGCAGTTCTTC; cdr3_aa: CASTAYNEQFF
v_call: TRBV7-6; d_call: -; clone_size: -; j_call: TRBJ2-2; cdr3_nt: TGTGCCAGCCAGAGGGCTACCGGGGAGCTGTTTTTT; cdr3_aa: CASQRATGELFF
v_call: TRBV9; d_call: TRBD2; clone_size: -; j_call: TRBJ2-7; cdr3_nt: TGTGCCAGCAGCGCCGCTAGCGGCTCCTACGAGCAGTACTTC; cdr3_aa: CASSAASGSYEQYF
v_call: TRBV5-6; d_call: -; clone_size: -; j_call: TRBJ1-4; cdr3_nt: TGTGCCAGCACAACTAATGAAAAACTGTTTTTT; cdr3_aa: CASTTNEKLFF
v_call: TRBV18; d_call: -; clone_size: -; j_call: TRBJ1-1; cdr3_nt: TGTGCCAGCTCACCACAGGGTATGAACACTGAAGCTTTCTTT; cdr3_aa: CASSPQGMNTEAFF
v_call: TRBV19; d_call: -; clone_size: -; j_call: TRBJ2-2; cdr3_nt: TGTGCCAGTAGTATAGACACAGGGTGGAACACCGGGGAGCTGTTTTTT; cdr3_aa: CASSIDTGWNTGELFF
v_call: TRBV4-3; d_call: -; clone_size: -; j_call: TRBJ2-7; cdr3_nt: TGCGCCAGCAGCCAAGACAGGGGCTACGAGCAGTACTTC; cdr3_aa: CASSQDRGYEQYF
v_call: TRBV7-2; d_call: -; clone_size: -; j_call: TRBJ2-5; cdr3_nt: TGTGCCAGCAGGAGATCAGGCCAAGAGACCCAGTACTTC; cdr3_aa: CASRRSGQETQYF
v_call: TRBV5-4; d_call: TRBD2; clone_size: few; j_call: TRBJ2-1; cdr3_nt: TGTGCCAGCACCCGGGAGGGGTCCTACAATGAGCAGTTCTTC; cdr3_aa: CASTREGSYNEQFF
v_call: TRBV28; d_call: -; clone_size: -; j_call: TRBJ1-1; cdr3_nt: TGTGCCAGCAGTCAAATCTCGGCCGGTGAAGCTTTCTTT; cdr3_aa: CASSQISAGEAFF
v_call: TRBV5-5; d_call: TRBD1; clone_size: -; j_call: TRBJ1-2; cdr3_nt: TGTGCCAGCAGCTTGAACCAGGGACAGATTAACTATGGCTACACCTTC; cdr3_aa: CASSLNQGQINYGYTF